The present entry profiles one T cell receptor (beta chain) with its context. Its cognate antigen has yet to be identified. The record has no base qualities; no much larger clone is one base away. The method was the immunoSEQ multiplex PCR assay. As stored in TCRdb, this immuneACCESS dataset retains in-frame rearrangements with V and J assigned. A fraction of the clones does not appear; measured against another copy, unresolved V genes explain less than half of the discrepancy, and the remainder lacks a known reason. Across this sample there are about 75,000 clones, with around 94% seen only once. 0.35% to 0.45% of the sample comes from the top ten. From the cysteine up to the phenylalanine, the CDR3 has a length of 15 residues. Here the CDR3 DNA is all that survives: 45 bases in frame from base 1. The germline V gene encodes CDR1 LNHDA and CDR2 SQIVND (reference sequence). Germline trimming amounts to 5 bases on V and 7 bases on J, with 8 as the count of junction bases outside the gene matches.

The data were taken from a study of technical replicates of blood from several donors (dated by TCRdb to 2016 to 2017). The source of this sequence is a human donor in good health. Sequenced: T cells isolated from PBMCs. The rearranged segments are TRBV19 and TRBJ2-1; TRBD2 matches 10 bases in the middle. The nucleotide sequence is TGTGCCAGTAGTTACCTAGCGGGAGTAGCAAATGAGCAGTTCTTC. Translated, it reads CASSYLAGVANEQFF.